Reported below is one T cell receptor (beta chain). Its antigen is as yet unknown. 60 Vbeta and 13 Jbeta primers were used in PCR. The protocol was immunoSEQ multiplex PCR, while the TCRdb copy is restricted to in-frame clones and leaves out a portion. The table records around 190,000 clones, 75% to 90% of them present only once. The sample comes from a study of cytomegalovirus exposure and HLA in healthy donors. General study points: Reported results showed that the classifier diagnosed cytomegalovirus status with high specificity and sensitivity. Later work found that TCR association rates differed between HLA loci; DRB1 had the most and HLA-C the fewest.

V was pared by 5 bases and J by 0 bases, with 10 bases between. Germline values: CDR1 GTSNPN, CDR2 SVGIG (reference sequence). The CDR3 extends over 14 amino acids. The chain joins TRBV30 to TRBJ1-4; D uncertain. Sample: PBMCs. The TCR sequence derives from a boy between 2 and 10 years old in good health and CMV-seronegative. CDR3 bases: TGTGCCTGGCGTGGTCAGGCAACTAATGAAAAACTGTTTTTT. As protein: CAWRGQATNEKLFF.